The entry below describes one T cell receptor beta chain. The trim removed 0 bases at V and 0 bases at J, leaving 8 bases unmatched. CDR3 length equals 17 residues. CDR1 is SGDLS, CDR2 YYNGEE, per germline. The sample is drawn from a study of cytomegalovirus exposure and HLA in healthy donors. This PCR relied on a set of 60 Vbeta primers and 13 Jbeta primers. Profiling relied on immunoSEQ multiplex PCR, and the TCRdb table lists in-frame clones only, not all of them. The specimen's table records some 70,000 clones. The sequenced sample was PBMCs. The receptor comes from a boy aged 10-17 years in good health and CMV-seronegative. The rearrangement uses TRBV9 and TRBJ2-7, with TRBD1 matching 8 bases. CDR3 coding DNA: TGTGCCAGCAGCGTAGCACCGACGGGGACAGGCTCCTACGAGCAGTACTTC. It codes for CASSVAPTGTGSYEQYF.